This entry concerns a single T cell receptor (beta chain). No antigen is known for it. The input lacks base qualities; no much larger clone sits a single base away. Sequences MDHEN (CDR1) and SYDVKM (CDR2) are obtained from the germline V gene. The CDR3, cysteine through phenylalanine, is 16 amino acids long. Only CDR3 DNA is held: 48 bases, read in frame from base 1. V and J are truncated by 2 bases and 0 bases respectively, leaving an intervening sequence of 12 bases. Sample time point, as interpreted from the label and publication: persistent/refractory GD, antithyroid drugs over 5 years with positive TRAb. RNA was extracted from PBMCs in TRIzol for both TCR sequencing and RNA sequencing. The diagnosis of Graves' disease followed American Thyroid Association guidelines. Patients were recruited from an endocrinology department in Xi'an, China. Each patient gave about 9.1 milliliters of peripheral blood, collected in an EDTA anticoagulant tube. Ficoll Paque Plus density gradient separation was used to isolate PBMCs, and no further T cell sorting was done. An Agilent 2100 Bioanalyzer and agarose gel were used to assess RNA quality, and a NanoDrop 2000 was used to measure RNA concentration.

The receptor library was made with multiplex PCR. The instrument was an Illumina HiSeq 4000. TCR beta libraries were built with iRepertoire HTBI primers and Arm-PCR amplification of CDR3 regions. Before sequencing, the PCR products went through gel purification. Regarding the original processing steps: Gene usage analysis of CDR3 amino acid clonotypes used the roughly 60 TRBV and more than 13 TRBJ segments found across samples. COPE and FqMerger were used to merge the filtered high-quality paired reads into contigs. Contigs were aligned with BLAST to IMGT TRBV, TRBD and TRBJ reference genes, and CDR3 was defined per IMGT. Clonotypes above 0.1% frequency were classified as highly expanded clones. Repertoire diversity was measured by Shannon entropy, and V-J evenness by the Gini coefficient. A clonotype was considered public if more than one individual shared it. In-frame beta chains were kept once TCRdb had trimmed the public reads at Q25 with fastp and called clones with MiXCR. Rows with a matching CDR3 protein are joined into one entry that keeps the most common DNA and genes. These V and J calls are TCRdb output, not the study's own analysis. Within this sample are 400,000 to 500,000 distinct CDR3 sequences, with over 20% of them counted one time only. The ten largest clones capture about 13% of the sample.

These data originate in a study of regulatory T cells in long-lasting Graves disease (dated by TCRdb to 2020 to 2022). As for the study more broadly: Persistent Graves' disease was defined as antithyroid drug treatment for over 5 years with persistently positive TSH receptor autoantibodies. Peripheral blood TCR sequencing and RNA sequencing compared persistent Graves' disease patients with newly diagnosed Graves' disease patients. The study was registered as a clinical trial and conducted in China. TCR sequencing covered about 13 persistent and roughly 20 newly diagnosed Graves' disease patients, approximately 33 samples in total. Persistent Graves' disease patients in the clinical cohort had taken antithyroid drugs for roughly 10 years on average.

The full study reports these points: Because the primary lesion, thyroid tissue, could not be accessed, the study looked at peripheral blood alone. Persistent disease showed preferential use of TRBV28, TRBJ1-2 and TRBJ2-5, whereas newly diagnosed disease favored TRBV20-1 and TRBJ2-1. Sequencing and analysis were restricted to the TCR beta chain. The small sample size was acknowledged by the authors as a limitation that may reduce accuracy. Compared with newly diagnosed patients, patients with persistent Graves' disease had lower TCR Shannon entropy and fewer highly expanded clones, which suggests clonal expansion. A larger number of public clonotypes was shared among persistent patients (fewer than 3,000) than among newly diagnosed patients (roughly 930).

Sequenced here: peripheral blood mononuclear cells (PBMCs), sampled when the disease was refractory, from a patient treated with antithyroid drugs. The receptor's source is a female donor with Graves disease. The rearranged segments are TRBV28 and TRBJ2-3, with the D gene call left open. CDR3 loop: CASSLGLTSSTDTQYF. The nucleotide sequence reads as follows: TGTGCCAGCAGTTTAGGTTTGACCTCTAGCACAGATACGCAGTATTTT.